The entry below gives a single T cell receptor (beta chain) sequence along with its context. At one boundary the junction diverges from the germline segment, which might be a read error. The source of the sample is a study of molecular identifiers for immune sequencing clone quantification. About the study: Five portions were made in replicates from RNA of approximately 20,000 or 98,000 naive CD8 cells, and four underwent sequencing.

TCRdb fed the PCR reads into MiXCR, producing one record per CDR3 protein. The sample has approximately 590,000 distinct CDR3 sequences, over 25% seen once. In the sort, naive CD8 T cells were defined as CD8+CD4-CCR7+CD45RA+. CDR1 and CDR2 (germline): MDHEN, SYDVKM. The CDR3 is 16 residues long. The source material was naive CD8+ T cells from blood, with Jurkat cell RNA spiked in. Subset indicated: FACS-sorted CD8+CD4-CCR7+CD45RA+ naive T cells. V usage is TRBV28 and J usage is TRBJ1-3; D gene unclear. This receptor was taken from a human donor in good health. Some libraries in this study had Jurkat cell RNA spiked in. As DNA, the CDR3 is TGTGCCAGCAGTTTAGAGGGCAGCGCCTCTGGAATCACCATATATTTT. Protein: CASSLEGSASGITIYF.